The 8 T cell receptor beta chains reported below all come from one sample, sequenced in a study of human T cells and chemical hapten exposure. Described time point: pre-sensitization, week 0. Treatment indicated: therapeutic diphenylcyclopropenone sensitization with weekly scalp DPC. From whole blood left unfractionated, total RNA was extracted. TCRdb re-analysed the RACE reads in MiXCR, keeping a single row per CDR3 protein. There are under 60,000 distinct CDR3 sequences in the sample; 8.5% to 10% occur only once, and roughly a tenth lies in the top ten. Sequences were derived from whole blood, sampled in connection with sensitization to the hapten diphenylcyclopropenone (DPC). All receptors come from a woman in her 30s with alopecia areata. Some clones in this sample may be carry-over from other donors' samples.

This clonotype showed up just a few times. This sequence joins TRBV20-1 and TRBJ2-7, with D possibly matching TRBD2 (7 bases). The CDR3 sequence is 15 residues long. The V end was cut by 4 bases, the J end by 3 bases, with 19 bases between. The germline V gene encodes CDR1 DFQATT and CDR2 SNEGSKA (reference sequence). CDR3 sequence reads: CSANHFGGPVYEQYF. Written as DNA, the CDR3 is TGCAGTGCTAACCACTTCGGGGGGCCCGTCTACGAGCAGTACTTC.

The chain has TRBV7-2 and TRBJ2-3; D not resolved. CDR1 SGHTA and CDR2 FQGNSA come from the germline V gene. Deletions cut 7 bases from V and 7 bases from J, with 18 bases between. CDR3 length equals 14 residues. The DNA for the CDR3 is TGTGCCAGCACCCCCGAAGCCCTCGTTTATACGCAGTATTTT. Protein: CASTPEALVYTQYF.

The CDR3 protein is CAWSRDRSSPLHF. CDR3 in DNA: TGTGCCTGGAGCCGGGACAGGAGTTCACCCCTCCACTTT. The chain has TRBV30 and TRBJ1-6, with 8 bases identical to TRBD1. This CDR3 has 13 residues. Germline V gene lookup returns CDR1 GTSNPN and CDR2 SVGIG (reference sequence). The V gene end was trimmed by 3 bases and the J gene end by 9 bases; junction bases not matched to a gene: 4.

Points on this clonotype: The conserved final phenylalanine or tryptophan is absent from the CDR3, which likely points to a read error. J is TRBJ1-5 and V is TRBV12-3 or TRBV12-4, with 8 nucleotides matching TRBD1. The CDR3 is made up of 15 amino acids. With 6 bases clipped from V and 5 bases from J, the junction kept 9 bases outside the gene matches. CDR3 coding DNA: TGTGCCAGCAGGAATGCAGGGGGCCAGGATCAGCCCCAGCATTCT. Its translation is CASRNAGGQDQPQHS.

The V gene is TRBV28, the J gene TRBJ2-7; TRBD1 or TRBD2 may be the D gene (5 bases each). This CDR3 is 15 amino acids long. Germline lookup yields CDR1 MDHEN and CDR2 SYDVKM. Trimming shortened V by 3 bases and J by 4 bases, and 16 bases separated the two germline ends. CDR3 loop: CASSFAGARWYEQYF. The CDR3 nucleotides are TGTGCCAGCAGTTTTGCCGGGGCCAGGTGGTACGAGCAGTACTTC.

Note on this clonotype: At one of its ends the junction is not consistent with the germline gene, which may arise from a read error. The chain has TRBV28 and TRBJ1-1, with unresolved D. The CDR3 has 13 amino acids. Germline V gene sequence: CDR1 MDHEN, CDR2 SYDVKM. The CDR3 region is CASVSQANTEASF. The DNA for the CDR3 is TGTGCCAGCGTATCCCAGGCGAACACTGAAGCTTCCTTT.

This clonotype was counted only a few times. The CDR3 is CASSPDGAGKVHEQFF. In nucleotides, the CDR3 is TGTGCCAGCAGCCCGGACGGAGCGGGGAAAGTCCATGAGCAGTTCTTC. The chain couples TRBV5-4 to TRBJ2-1; TRBD2 matches 7 bases. Trimming took 4 bases from V and 8 from J; bases not matched to a gene: 15. The germline V gene encodes CDR1 SGHNT and CDR2 YYREEE (reference sequence). The CDR3 is made up of 16 amino acids.

This clonotype appeared a few times. J is TRBJ2-6 and V is TRBV5-1, with no clear D. The V end lost 0 bases, the J end lost 2 bases, and 9 bases lay between the germline ends. The CDR3 is 16 residues long. CDR1 and CDR2 (germline): SGHRS, YFSETQ. The CDR3 spells CASSLEFGAGANVLTF. The CDR3 coding sequence is TGCGCCAGCAGCTTGGAATTTGGGGCTGGGGCCAACGTCCTGACTTTC.